This is a list of T cell receptor beta chains from one sample in a study of cytomegalovirus exposure and HLA in healthy donors. Profiling relied on immunoSEQ multiplex PCR, and the TCRdb table lists in-frame clones only, not all of them. The sample features 120,000 or so clones, with roughly 3.5% in its top ten. Sequencing used PBMCs. These receptors came from a man between 18 and 29 years old in good health and CMV-seronegative. The CDR3 runs from the conserved cysteine through the conserved F or W. D genes are given only for firm matches.

cdr3_aa: CASSPGLAGVEQFF
cdr3_nt: TGTGCCAGCAGCCCGGGACTAGCGGGGGTGGAGCAGTTCTTC
j_call: TRBJ2-1
d_call: TRBD2
v_call: TRBV9

cdr3_aa: CASSLTYPLGVSNSPLHF
cdr3_nt: TGTGCCAGCAGCTTAACCTACCCCCTCGGGGTTTCGAATTCACCCCTCCACTTT
j_call: TRBJ1-6
d_call: -
v_call: TRBV7-2

cdr3_aa: CAISEGARADTQYF
cdr3_nt: TGTGCCATCAGTGAGGGGGCAAGAGCAGATACGCAGTATTTT
j_call: TRBJ2-3
d_call: -
v_call: TRBV10-3

cdr3_aa: CASSTPGTGYHEQFF
cdr3_nt: TGTGCCAGCAGCACCCCTGGGACAGGATACCATGAGCAGTTCTTC
j_call: TRBJ2-1
d_call: TRBD1
v_call: TRBV25-1

cdr3_aa: CASRQVGATEAFF
cdr3_nt: TGTGCCAGTAGACAGGTGGGTGCCACTGAAGCTTTCTTT
j_call: TRBJ1-1
d_call: -
v_call: TRBV19

cdr3_aa: CASSPSGSGELFF
cdr3_nt: TGTGCCAGCAGCCCCTCCGGGTCCGGGGAGCTGTTTTTT
j_call: TRBJ2-2
d_call: -
v_call: TRBV7-2

cdr3_aa: CASGLGHWNTEAFF
cdr3_nt: TGTGCTAGTGGTTTGGGACACTGGAACACTGAAGCTTTCTTT
j_call: TRBJ1-1
d_call: -
v_call: TRBV12-5

cdr3_aa: CASKVGGGRAEAFF
cdr3_nt: TGCGCCAGCAAGGTGGGGGGCGGGAGGGCTGAAGCTTTCTTT
j_call: TRBJ1-1
d_call: -
v_call: TRBV5-1

cdr3_aa: CASSPKPGQGPSSYNSPLHF
cdr3_nt: TGCGCCAGCAGCCCCAAACCGGGACAGGGGCCGAGCTCCTATAATTCACCCCTCCACTTT
j_call: TRBJ1-6
d_call: TRBD1
v_call: TRBV4-1

cdr3_aa: CARRNFPYEQYF
cdr3_nt: TGTGCCAGGCGGAATTTCCCCTACGAGCAGTACTTC
j_call: TRBJ2-7
d_call: -
v_call: TRBV28

cdr3_aa: CASSTPGQGANEQYF
cdr3_nt: TGTGCCAGCAGTACGCCGGGACAGGGGGCTAACGAGCAGTACTTC
j_call: TRBJ2-7
d_call: TRBD1
v_call: TRBV28

cdr3_aa: CASRDPGKTDTQYF
cdr3_nt: TGTGCCAGCAGGGATCCAGGGAAAACAGATACGCAGTATTTT
j_call: TRBJ2-3
d_call: -
v_call: TRBV2

cdr3_aa: CASSALYSYNEQFF
cdr3_nt: TGTGCCAGCAGCGCCTTATACTCCTACAATGAGCAGTTCTTC
j_call: TRBJ2-1
d_call: -
v_call: TRBV9

cdr3_aa: CASSRIGGITEAFF
cdr3_nt: TGTGCCAGCAGCCGGATCGGCGGCATCACTGAAGCTTTCTTT
j_call: TRBJ1-1
d_call: -
v_call: TRBV7-8

cdr3_aa: CATSRDQAYEQYF
cdr3_nt: TGTGCCACCAGCAGAGATCAGGCTTACGAGCAGTACTTC
j_call: TRBJ2-7
d_call: -
v_call: TRBV15

cdr3_aa: CASSLSAPTGAAAYEQYF
cdr3_nt: TGTGCCAGCAGCTTATCCGCCCCTACAGGGGCCGCCGCCTACGAGCAGTACTTC
j_call: TRBJ2-7
d_call: TRBD1
v_call: TRBV11-2

cdr3_aa: CASSRGSTGLTGELFF
cdr3_nt: TGTGCCAGTAGCCGAGGCTCGACAGGGTTAACCGGGGAGCTGTTTTTT
j_call: TRBJ2-2
d_call: TRBD1
v_call: TRBV19

cdr3_aa: CASNILGTGYNEQFF
cdr3_nt: TGTGCCAGCAACATACTGGGGACAGGATACAATGAGCAGTTCTTC
j_call: TRBJ2-1
d_call: TRBD1
v_call: TRBV28

cdr3_aa: CASGLAGVEQYF
cdr3_nt: TGTGCCAGTGGACTAGCGGGAGTCGAGCAGTACTTC
j_call: TRBJ2-7
d_call: TRBD2
v_call: TRBV28

cdr3_aa: CASSHGQGGNQPQHF
cdr3_nt: TGTGCCAGCAGTCATGGACAGGGGGGCAATCAGCCCCAGCATTTT
j_call: TRBJ1-5
d_call: TRBD1
v_call: TRBV2

cdr3_aa: CASSQQGASTNEKLFF
cdr3_nt: TGTGCCAGCTCACAACAGGGGGCTTCAACTAATGAAAAACTGTTTTTT
j_call: TRBJ1-4
d_call: TRBD1
v_call: TRBV18

cdr3_aa: CASSAPRTGSGQPQHF
cdr3_nt: TGTGCCAGCAGTGCCCCGAGGACAGGGTCGGGTCAGCCCCAGCATTTT
j_call: TRBJ1-5
d_call: TRBD1
v_call: TRBV6-1

cdr3_aa: CASSEGRGGPPYEQYF
cdr3_nt: TGTGCCAGCAGTGAGGGTCGGGGGGGACCCCCCTACGAGCAGTACTTC
j_call: TRBJ2-7
d_call: TRBD2
v_call: TRBV2

cdr3_aa: CASSYVPPGGEQYF
cdr3_nt: TGTGCCAGCAGTTACGTCCCTCCCGGAGGGGAGCAGTACTTC
j_call: TRBJ2-7
d_call: -
v_call: TRBV6-5

cdr3_aa: CASSPRTGLLYEQYF
cdr3_nt: TGTGCCAGCAGCCCTAGGACAGGGCTCTTATACGAGCAGTACTTC
j_call: TRBJ2-7
d_call: TRBD1
v_call: TRBV14

cdr3_aa: CASSLRTGGQFF
cdr3_nt: TGTGCCAGCAGCTTACGGACGGGAGGGCAGTTCTTC
j_call: TRBJ2-1
d_call: TRBD2
v_call: TRBV7-2

cdr3_aa: CASNSNREETQYF
cdr3_nt: TGTGCCAGCAATAGCAACAGGGAGGAGACCCAGTACTTC
j_call: TRBJ2-5
d_call: -
v_call: TRBV2

cdr3_aa: CASSRTENTEAFF
cdr3_nt: TGTGCCAGCAGTAGGACAGAGAACACTGAAGCTTTCTTT
j_call: TRBJ1-1
d_call: -
v_call: TRBV6-1

cdr3_aa: CASTITGENREQYF
cdr3_nt: TGTGCCAGCACCATCACAGGGGAGAACCGCGAGCAGTACTTC
j_call: TRBJ2-7
d_call: TRBD1
v_call: TRBV7-9

cdr3_aa: CSVELNSYNEQFF
cdr3_nt: TGCAGCGTTGAACTAAACTCCTACAATGAGCAGTTCTTC
j_call: TRBJ2-1
d_call: -
v_call: TRBV29-1

cdr3_aa: CASSGAMGSGANVLTF
cdr3_nt: TGTGCCAGCAGTGGGGCTATGGGCTCTGGGGCCAACGTCCTGACTTTC
j_call: TRBJ2-6
d_call: -
v_call: TRBV28

cdr3_aa: CASTIGLDRGDRELFF
cdr3_nt: TGTGCCAGCACCATTGGGTTGGACAGGGGCGACCGGGAGCTGTTTTTT
j_call: TRBJ2-2
d_call: TRBD1
v_call: TRBV28

cdr3_aa: CASSLVQGPGKAFF
cdr3_nt: TGTGCCAGCAGCTTAGTGCAGGGGCCGGGGAAGGCTTTCTTT
j_call: TRBJ1-1
d_call: -
v_call: TRBV7-9

cdr3_aa: CAWSQGSNEKLFF
cdr3_nt: TGTGCCTGGAGTCAGGGGTCTAATGAAAAACTGTTTTTT
j_call: TRBJ1-4
d_call: -
v_call: TRBV30

cdr3_aa: CASSYEETNEQFF
cdr3_nt: TGTGCCAGCAGTTATGAGGAAACCAATGAGCAGTTCTTC
j_call: TRBJ2-1
d_call: -
v_call: TRBV7-2

cdr3_aa: CASSPVQGSEQYF
cdr3_nt: TGTGCCAGCAGTCCTGTACAGGGTTCCGAGCAGTACTTC
j_call: TRBJ2-7
d_call: -
v_call: TRBV6-1

cdr3_aa: CASSLAPGEQYF
cdr3_nt: TGTGCCAGCAGCTTGGCTCCGGGGGAGCAGTACTTC
j_call: TRBJ2-7
d_call: -
v_call: TRBV5-6

cdr3_aa: CASSLVGSDNSPLHF
cdr3_nt: TGCGCCAGCAGCTTGGTGGGCTCTGATAATTCACCCCTCCACTTT
j_call: TRBJ1-6
d_call: -
v_call: TRBV5-1

cdr3_aa: CASSPGTGLGGDTDTQYF
cdr3_nt: TGTGCCAGCAGTCCCGGGACAGGGCTCGGTGGAGACACAGATACGCAGTATTTT
j_call: TRBJ2-3
d_call: TRBD1
v_call: TRBV27

cdr3_aa: CASSLTGASNQPQHF
cdr3_nt: TGTGCCAGCAGTCTCACTGGGGCGAGCAATCAGCCCCAGCATTTT
j_call: TRBJ1-5
d_call: -
v_call: TRBV27

cdr3_aa: CASSPGTNLLREEFF
cdr3_nt: TGTGCCAGCAGTCCCGGGACTAACTTACTCCGGGAGGAGTTCTTC
j_call: TRBJ2-1
d_call: TRBD2
v_call: TRBV6-5

cdr3_aa: CASSLDGALTYEQYF
cdr3_nt: TGTGCCAGCAGCTTAGATGGAGCGTTAACCTACGAGCAGTACTTC
j_call: TRBJ2-7
d_call: -
v_call: TRBV7-6

cdr3_aa: CASRVGLLYGYTF
cdr3_nt: TGTGCCAGCAGGGTTGGCTTGCTTTATGGCTACACCTTC
j_call: TRBJ1-2
d_call: -
v_call: TRBV5-6

cdr3_aa: CASSSFNPDRGHTGELFF
cdr3_nt: TGTGCCAGCAGTTCCTTCAATCCTGACAGGGGACACACCGGGGAGCTGTTTTTT
j_call: TRBJ2-2
d_call: TRBD1
v_call: TRBV28

cdr3_aa: CASSFRTGGNTGKLFF
cdr3_nt: TGCGCCAGCAGCTTCCGGACAGGGGGAAACACCGGGAAGCTGTTTTTT
j_call: TRBJ2-2
d_call: TRBD1
v_call: TRBV5-1

cdr3_aa: CASRTGRSGNTIYF
cdr3_nt: TGTGCCAGCAGAACAGGGCGCTCTGGAAACACCATATATTTT
j_call: TRBJ1-3
d_call: -
v_call: TRBV7-9

cdr3_aa: CASSPLSNQPQHF
cdr3_nt: TGTGCCAGCTCACCACTAAGCAATCAGCCCCAGCATTTT
j_call: TRBJ1-5
d_call: -
v_call: TRBV18

cdr3_aa: CASSPWGPDGEQFF
cdr3_nt: TGTGCCAGCAGTCCCTGGGGCCCGGATGGTGAGCAGTTCTTC
j_call: TRBJ2-1
d_call: -
v_call: TRBV27

cdr3_aa: CASSGVGGNRELFF
cdr3_nt: TGTGCCAGCAGCGGGGTGGGGGGTAACCGGGAGCTGTTTTTT
j_call: TRBJ2-2
d_call: -
v_call: TRBV9

cdr3_aa: CASSQVQGLSYEQYF
cdr3_nt: TGCGCCAGCAGCCAAGTTCAGGGGCTGTCCTACGAGCAGTACTTC
j_call: TRBJ2-7
d_call: -
v_call: TRBV4-1

cdr3_aa: CASTPGGSSYEQYF
cdr3_nt: TGTGCCAGTACCCCAGGGGGGAGTTCCTACGAGCAGTACTTC
j_call: TRBJ2-7
d_call: -
v_call: TRBV19

cdr3_aa: CASSNRGLVNSPLHF
cdr3_nt: TGTGCCAGCAGCAACAGGGGGCTCGTGAATTCACCCCTCCACTTT
j_call: TRBJ1-6
d_call: TRBD1
v_call: TRBV7-9